This T cell receptor beta chain was retrieved from a study of blood T cell repertoires in COVID-19. Study as a whole: Acute and convalescent COVID-19 samples came from the United States, Italy and Spain. Nucleic acid was either cDNA or gDNA, and it came from T cells, B-cell-depleted T cells, or PBMCs.

Authors' methods: Estimated nucleated cell counts came from reference gene primer amplification. Sequenced by immunoSEQ multiplex PCR; TCRdb stores in-frame clones only, minus some. The V and J calls and clone size are taken from that table; D and trimming were inferred from the DNA. The sample has under 150,000 clones, 80% to 90% seen once. This CDR3 has 15 residues. Germline V lookup: CDR1 LGHNA, CDR2 YSLEER. Between the trimmed V and J ends, which lost 4 bases and 4 bases, there was a span of 15 bases. Sequencing was performed on peripheral blood. This sequence originates from a human donor in a cohort sampled during active COVID-19. The V gene is TRBV4-3, the J gene TRBJ2-3; D possibly corresponds to TRBD2 (6 bases). The DNA of the CDR3 is TGCGCCAGCAGCCCTTCCGCGGGGACTGCAGATACGCAGTATTTT. This gives the protein CASSPSAGTADTQYF.